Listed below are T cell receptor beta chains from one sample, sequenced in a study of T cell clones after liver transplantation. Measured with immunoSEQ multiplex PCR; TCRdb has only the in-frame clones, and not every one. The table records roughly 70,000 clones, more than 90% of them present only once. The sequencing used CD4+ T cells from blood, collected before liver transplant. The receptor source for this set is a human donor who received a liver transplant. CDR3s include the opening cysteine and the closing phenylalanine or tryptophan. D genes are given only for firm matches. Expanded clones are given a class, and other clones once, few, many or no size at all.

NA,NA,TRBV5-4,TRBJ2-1,CASSLRAGLSSYNEQFF,TGTGCCAGCAGCTTGCGTGCGGGATTAAGCTCCTACAATGAGCAGTTCTTC
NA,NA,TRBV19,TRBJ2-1,CASSIGGGNEQFF,TGTGCCAGTAGTATTGGTGGAGGGAATGAGCAGTTCTTC
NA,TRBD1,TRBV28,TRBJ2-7,CASRQGSYEQYF,TGTGCCAGCCGACAGGGTTCCTACGAGCAGTACTTC
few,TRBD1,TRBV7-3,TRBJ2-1,CASSPTRGTANEQFF,TGTGCCAGCAGCCCCACCCGAGGGACAGCCAATGAGCAGTTCTTC
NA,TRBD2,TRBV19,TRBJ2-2,CASTPLGLGTSGRTYTGELFF,TGTGCCAGTACCCCACTGGGGCTAGGGACTAGCGGGAGGACGTACACCGGGGAGCTGTTTTTT
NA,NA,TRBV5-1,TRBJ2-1,CASSLISDPYNEQFF,TGCGCCAGCAGCTTAATTAGTGACCCTTACAATGAGCAGTTCTTC
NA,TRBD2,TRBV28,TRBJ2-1,CASRRGGLQFF,TGTGCCAGCAGACGGGGGGGACTGCAGTTCTTC
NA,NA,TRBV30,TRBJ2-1,CAWSGTNFGNEQFF,NA
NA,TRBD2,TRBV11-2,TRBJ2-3,CASSLAGLASTDTQYF,TGTGCCAGCAGCTTAGCGGGACTAGCAAGCACAGATACGCAGTATTTT
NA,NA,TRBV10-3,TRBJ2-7,CAISGGAYEQYF,TGTGCCATCAGTGGGGGGGCCTACGAGCAGTACTTC
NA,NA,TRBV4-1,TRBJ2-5,CASSPLGLAQETQYF,TGCGCCAGCAGCCCCCTAGGGCTAGCGCAAGAGACCCAGTACTTC
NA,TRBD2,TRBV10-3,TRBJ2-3,CAIKERAGGHSDTDTQYF,TGTGCCATCAAGGAAAGAGCGGGAGGCCACTCGGACACAGATACGCAGTATTTT
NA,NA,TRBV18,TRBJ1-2,CASSPPIGYGYTF,TGTGCCAGCTCACCACCGATAGGATATGGCTACACCTTC
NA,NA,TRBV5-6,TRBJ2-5,CASSLETGYQETQYF,TGTGCCAGCAGCTTGGAAACGGGGTATCAAGAGACCCAGTACTTC
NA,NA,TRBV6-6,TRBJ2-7,CASSYPGTPYEQYF,TGTGCCAGCAGTTACCCCGGGACCCCCTACGAGCAGTACTTC
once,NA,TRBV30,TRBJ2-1,CAWTPGYEQFF,TGTGCCTGGACTCCCGGATATGAGCAGTTCTTC
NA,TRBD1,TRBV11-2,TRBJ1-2,CASSLDRTSYGYTF,TGTGCCAGCAGCTTGGACAGGACGTCCTATGGCTACACCTTC
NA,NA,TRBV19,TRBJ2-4,CASSIDLSGANIQYF,TGTGCCAGTAGTATAGACCTCTCCGGGGCGAACATTCAGTACTTC
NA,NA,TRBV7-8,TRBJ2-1,CASSHVAREQFF,TGTGCCAGCAGCCACGTGGCGCGGGAGCAGTTCTTC
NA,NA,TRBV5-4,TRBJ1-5,CASSLEGGNQPQHF,TGTGCCAGCAGCTTGGAGGGCGGGAATCAGCCCCAGCATTTT
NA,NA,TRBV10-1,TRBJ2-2,CASSDPGETGELFF,TGCGCCAGCAGTGACCCGGGAGAGACCGGGGAGCTGTTTTTT
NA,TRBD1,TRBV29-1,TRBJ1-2,CSVDPGTGGGLGGYTF,TGCAGCGTTGATCCCGGGACAGGGGGCGGGTTAGGTGGCTACACCTTC
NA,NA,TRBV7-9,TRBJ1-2,CASSLQGWDGYTF,TGTGCCAGCAGCTTACAAGGGTGGGATGGCTACACCTTC
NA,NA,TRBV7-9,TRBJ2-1,CASSPGEEQFF,TGTGCCAGCAGCCCAGGGGAAGAGCAGTTCTTC
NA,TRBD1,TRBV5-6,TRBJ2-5,CASSYPGTGGETQYF,TGTGCCAGCAGCTACCCTGGGACAGGAGGAGAGACCCAGTACTTC
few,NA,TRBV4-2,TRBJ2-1,CASSQESTSSYNEQFF,TGTGCCAGCAGCCAAGAGTCGACCAGCTCCTACAATGAGCAGTTCTTC
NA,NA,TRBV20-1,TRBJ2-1,CSAKRGEQFF,TGCAGTGCCAAAAGGGGTGAGCAGTTCTTC
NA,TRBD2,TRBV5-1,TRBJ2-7,CASSSDPGLAGLRYF,TGCGCCAGCAGCTCCGATCCGGGACTAGCGGGACTTCGGTACTTC
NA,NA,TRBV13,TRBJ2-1,CASSWLGERYNEQFF,TGTGCCAGCAGCTGGCTCGGGGAGCGGTACAATGAGCAGTTCTTC
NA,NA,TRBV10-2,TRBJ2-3,CASSPEGTQYF,TGCGCCAGCAGCCCTGAAGGTACGCAGTATTTT
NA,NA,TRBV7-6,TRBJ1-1,CASSPSATRNTEAFF,TGTGCCAGCAGCCCTAGTGCCACCAGGAACACTGAAGCTTTCTTT
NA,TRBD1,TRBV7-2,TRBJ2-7,CASSPGTGRFYEQYF,TGTGCCAGCAGCCCCGGGACAGGTCGGTTCTACGAGCAGTACTTC
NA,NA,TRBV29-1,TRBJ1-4,CSVRNSGEKLFF,TGCAGCGTTAGGAATTCAGGTGAAAAACTGTTTTTT
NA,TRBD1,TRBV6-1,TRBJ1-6,CASSDRWTGTTPLHF,TGTGCCAGCAGTGATCGATGGACAGGGACGACACCCCTCCACTTT
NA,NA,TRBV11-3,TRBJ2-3,CASSLPPSTDTQYF,TGTGCCAGCAGCTTACCGCCGAGCACAGATACGCAGTATTTT
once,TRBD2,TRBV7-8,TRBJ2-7,CASSLGTSATYEQYF,TGTGCCAGCAGCTTGGGGACTAGCGCAACCTACGAGCAGTACTTC
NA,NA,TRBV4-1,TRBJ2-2,CASSQEVEVANTGELFF,TGCGCCAGCAGCCAAGAAGTTGAGGTAGCGAACACCGGGGAGCTGTTTTTT
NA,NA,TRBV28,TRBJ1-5,CATCLGVSGSHQPQHF,TGTGCCACCTGTTTAGGAGTATCAGGGAGTCATCAGCCCCAGCATTTT
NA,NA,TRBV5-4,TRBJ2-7,CASSPFEGSYEQYF,TGTGCCAGCAGCCCCTTCGAAGGATCCTACGAGCAGTACTTC
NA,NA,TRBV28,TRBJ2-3,CASSLVGTGTDTQYF,TGTGCCAGCAGTTTGGTGGGGACGGGTACAGATACGCAGTATTTT
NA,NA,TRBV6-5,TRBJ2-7,CASSRHATTYEQYF,TGTGCCAGCAGTAGACATGCCACCACCTACGAGCAGTACTTC
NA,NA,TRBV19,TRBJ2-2,CASRLGPPNTGELFF,TGTGCCAGTAGGTTAGGCCCACCGAACACCGGGGAGCTGTTTTTT
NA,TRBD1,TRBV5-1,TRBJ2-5,CASSWTGGETQYF,TGCGCCAGCAGTTGGACAGGGGGAGAGACCCAGTACTTC
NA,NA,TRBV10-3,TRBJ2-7,CAISSSTFRDEQYF,TGTGCCATCAGCTCTAGCACCTTCAGGGACGAGCAGTACTTC
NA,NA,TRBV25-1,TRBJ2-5,CASRPSGSGETQYF,TGTGCCAGCAGGCCGTCGGGCTCCGGTGAGACCCAGTACTTC
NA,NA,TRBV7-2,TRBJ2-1,CASSLDGRRGDEQFF,TGTGCCAGCAGCTTAGATGGCCGCCGAGGGGATGAGCAGTTCTTC
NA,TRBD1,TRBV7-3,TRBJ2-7,CASSLTGGISYEQYF,TGTGCCAGCAGCTTAACAGGGGGCATTTCCTACGAGCAGTACTTC
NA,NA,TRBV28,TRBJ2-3,CASSEGPGYPYF,TGTGCCAGCAGTGAAGGTCCTGGGTATCCGTATTTT
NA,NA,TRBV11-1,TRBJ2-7,CASSSSYEQYF,TGTGCCAGCAGCTCCTCCTACGAGCAGTACTTC
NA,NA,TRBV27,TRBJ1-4,CASSIGATNEKLFF,TGTGCCAGCAGTATCGGGGCTACTAATGAAAAACTGTTTTTT
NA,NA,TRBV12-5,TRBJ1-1,CASGENFWGSDTEAFF,TGTGCTAGTGGCGAAAATTTCTGGGGGTCGGACACTGAAGCTTTCTTT
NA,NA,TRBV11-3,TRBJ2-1,CASSTPRNNEQFF,TGTGCCAGCAGCACCCCACGGAACAATGAGCAGTTCTTC
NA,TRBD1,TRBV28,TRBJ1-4,CASSSQGREKLFF,TGTGCCAGCAGCTCACAGGGGCGGGAAAAACTGTTTTTT
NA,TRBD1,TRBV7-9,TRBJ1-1,CASSSGDSNTEAFF,TGTGCCAGCAGCTCTGGGGACAGTAACACTGAAGCTTTCTTT
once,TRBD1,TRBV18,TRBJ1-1,CASSPPDRRNTEAFF,TGTGCCAGCTCACCACCGGACAGGAGGAACACTGAAGCTTTCTTT
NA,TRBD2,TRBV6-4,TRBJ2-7,CASIGGSYEQYF,TGTGCCAGTATCGGGGGGTCCTACGAGCAGTACTTC
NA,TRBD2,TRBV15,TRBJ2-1,CATSRIAGGNEQFF,TGTGCCACCAGCAGAATAGCGGGAGGGAATGAGCAGTTCTTC
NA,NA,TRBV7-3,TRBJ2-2,CASSVQGLAGELFF,TGTGCCAGCAGCGTACAGGGTTTAGCCGGGGAGCTGTTTTTT
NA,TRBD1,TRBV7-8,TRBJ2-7,CASTLPGTGPYEQYF,TGTGCCAGCACCCTACCCGGGACAGGGCCCTACGAGCAGTACTTC